These 8 T cell receptor beta chains were all obtained from the same sample, sequenced in a study of vaccination effects on CD4 cells after COVID-19. These receptors are not linked to any known antigen. Repertoires were generated with immunoSEQ multiplex PCR, while TCRdb's copy carries only in-frame clones and drops some. The sample comprises 20,000 to 25,000 clones, around 72% of which are singletons, and 26% rests with the top ten. Pools of viral peptides were used by the ViraFEST assay to expand antigen-specific CD4+ T cells ahead of sequencing. With about ten days of culture completed, CD4+ T cells were isolated. No vaccinee had earlier SARS-CoV-2 infection, and nucleocapsid antibodies were negative. The sample in question was CD4+ T cells from PBMCs cultured with HCoV-NL63 spike peptides, obtained before COVID-19 vaccination. Receptors originate from a human donor who received a COVID-19 vaccine.

The chain is built from TRBV28 and TRBJ2-2; D perhaps matches TRBD1 (6 bases). The length of the CDR3 is 15 residues. Germline V gene lookup returns CDR1 MDHEN and CDR2 SYDVKM. V was cut by 6 bases and J by 6 bases, with 17 bases left in between. This chain's CDR3 is CASRRPGTSPGELFF. CDR3 nucleotides: TGTGCCAGCAGGCGTCCCGGGACAAGTCCCGGGGAGCTGTTTTTT.

CDR3 in DNA: TGTGCCAGTAGTATAGGAGAAGGGAGATGGCAGCAGTTCTTC. The encoded protein is CASSIGEGRWQQFF. This sequence joins TRBV19 and TRBJ2-1, with D possibly TRBD2 on 5 matching bases. The germline V and J ends were trimmed by 1 base and 11 bases, with 15 bases remaining between them. This CDR3 region has 14 residues. CDR1 and CDR2 (germline): LNHDA, SQIVND (reference sequence).

The chain combines TRBV7-2 with TRBJ2-1; D possibly uses TRBD1 or TRBD2 (5 bases each). The CDR3 runs to 16 residues. Per the germline V gene, CDR1 is SGHTA and CDR2 is FQGNSA. Trimming stripped 0 bases from V and 4 bases from J, with 13 bases between. The CDR3 loop is CASSLAPTWGYNEQFF. CDR3 in DNA: TGTGCCAGCAGCTTAGCTCCCACTTGGGGGTACAATGAGCAGTTCTTC.

This clone has just a few counts. This chain links TRBV29-1 with TRBJ2-7, with D hard to call. Germline CDR1 is SQVTM and CDR2 is ANQGSEA. The ends were cut back, 5 bases at V and 0 bases at J, with 14 bases in the middle. The CDR3 contains 14 residues. This chain's CDR3 is CSVRTGYNSYEQYF. The CDR3 DNA is TGCAGCGTTCGAACGGGCTACAACTCCTACGAGCAGTACTTC.

The rearrangement links TRBV12-2 to TRBJ2-7; the tabulated D call, TRBD2, remains unverified against the DNA. TRBV12-2 is deemed a pseudogene. The CDR3 runs 15 residues. CDR3 protein: CASRLVLACSYEQYF. In DNA form, the CDR3 reads TGTGCAAGTCGCTTAGTACTAGCCTGTTCCTACGAGCAGTACTTC.

About this clone itself: Other DNA variants within this sample encode the same CDR3. The genes are TRBV9 and TRBJ2-7; D is uncertain. The germline CDR1 and CDR2 sequences are SGDLS and YYNGEE. V shed 0 bases and J shed 0 bases, with 7 bases lying between them. The CDR3 spans 14 residues. In DNA form, the CDR3 reads TGTGCCAGCAGCGTAGGTCCGGGCTCCTACGAGCAGTACTTC. It translates to CASSVGPGSYEQYF.

The chain recombines TRBV5-1 with TRBJ2-3, with D perhaps TRBD1 (6 bases). In germline, CDR1 is SGHRS, CDR2 YFSETQ. CDR3 size: 15 residues. V gave up 4 bases and J gave up 4 bases, with 16 bases separating them. CDR3 sequence: CASSAQGIGADTQYF. In DNA form, the CDR3 reads TGCGCCAGCAGCGCTCAGGGGATCGGCGCAGATACGCAGTATTTT.

The chain links TRBV7-2 to TRBJ2-3; weak D call: TRBD2 (5 bases). V shed 0 bases and J shed 2 bases, with 12 bases lying between them. The CDR3 is made up of 16 amino acids. In germline, CDR1 is SGHTA, CDR2 FQGNSA. This CDR3 reads CASSLAGPGNTDTQYF. In DNA form, the CDR3 reads TGTGCCAGCAGCTTAGCGGGCCCGGGGAACACAGATACGCAGTATTTT.